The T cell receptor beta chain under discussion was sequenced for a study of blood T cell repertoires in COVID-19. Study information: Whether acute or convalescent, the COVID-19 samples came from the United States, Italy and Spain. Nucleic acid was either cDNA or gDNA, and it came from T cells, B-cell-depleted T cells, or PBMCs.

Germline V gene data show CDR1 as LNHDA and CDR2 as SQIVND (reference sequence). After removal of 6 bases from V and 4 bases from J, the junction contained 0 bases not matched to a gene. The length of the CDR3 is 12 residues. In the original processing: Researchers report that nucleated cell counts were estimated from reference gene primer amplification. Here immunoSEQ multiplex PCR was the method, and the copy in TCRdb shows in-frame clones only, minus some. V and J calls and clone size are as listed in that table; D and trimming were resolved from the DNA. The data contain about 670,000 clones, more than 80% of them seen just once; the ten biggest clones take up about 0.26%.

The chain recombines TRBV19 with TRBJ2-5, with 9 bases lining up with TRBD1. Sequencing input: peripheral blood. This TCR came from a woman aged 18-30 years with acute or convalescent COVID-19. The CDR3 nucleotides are TGTGCCAGTAGGGACAGGGGAGAGACCCAGTACTTC. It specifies CASRDRGETQYF.